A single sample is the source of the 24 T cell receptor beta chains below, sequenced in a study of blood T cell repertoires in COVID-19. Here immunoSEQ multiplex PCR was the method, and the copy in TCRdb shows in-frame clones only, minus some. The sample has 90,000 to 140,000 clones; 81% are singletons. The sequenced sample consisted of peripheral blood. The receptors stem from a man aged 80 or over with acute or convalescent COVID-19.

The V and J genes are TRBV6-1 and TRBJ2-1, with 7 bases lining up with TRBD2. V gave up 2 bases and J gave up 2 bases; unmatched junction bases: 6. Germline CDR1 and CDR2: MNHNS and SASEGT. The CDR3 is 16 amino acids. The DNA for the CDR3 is TGTGCCAGCAGTGAAACTATGGCGGGAGCCTACAATGAGCAGTTCTTC. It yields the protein CASSETMAGAYNEQFF.

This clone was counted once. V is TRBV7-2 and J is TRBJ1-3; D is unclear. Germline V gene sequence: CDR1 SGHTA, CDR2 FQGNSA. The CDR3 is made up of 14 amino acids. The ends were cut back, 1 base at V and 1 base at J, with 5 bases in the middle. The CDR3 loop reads CASSLGQSGNTIYF. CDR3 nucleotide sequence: TGTGCCAGCAGCTTAGGGCAGTCTGGAAACACCATATATTTT.

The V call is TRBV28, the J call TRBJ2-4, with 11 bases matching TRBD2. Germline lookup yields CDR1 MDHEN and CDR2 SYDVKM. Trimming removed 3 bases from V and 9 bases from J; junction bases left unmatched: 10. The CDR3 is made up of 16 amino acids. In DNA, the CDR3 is TGTGCCAGCAGTTTTTCCGGACTAGCGGGTCGTGGCATTCAGTACTTC. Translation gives CASSFSGLAGRGIQYF.

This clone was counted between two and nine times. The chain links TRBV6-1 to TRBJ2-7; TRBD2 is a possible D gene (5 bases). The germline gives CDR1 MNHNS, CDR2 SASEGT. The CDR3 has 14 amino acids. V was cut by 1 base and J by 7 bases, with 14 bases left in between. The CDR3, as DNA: TGTGCCAGCAGTGAAGGGTCCACTACGGGGGAGCAGTACTTC. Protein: CASSEGSTTGEQYF.

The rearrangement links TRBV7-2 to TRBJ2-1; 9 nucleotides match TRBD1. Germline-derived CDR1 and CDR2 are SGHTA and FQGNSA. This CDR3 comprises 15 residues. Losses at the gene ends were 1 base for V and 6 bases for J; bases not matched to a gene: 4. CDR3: CASSLVGTGTNEQFF. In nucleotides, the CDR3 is TGTGCCAGCAGCTTAGTCGGGACAGGGACCAATGAGCAGTTCTTC.

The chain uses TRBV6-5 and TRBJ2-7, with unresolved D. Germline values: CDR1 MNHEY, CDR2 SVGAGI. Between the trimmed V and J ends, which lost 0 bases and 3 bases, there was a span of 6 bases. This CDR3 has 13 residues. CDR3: CASSYSPLYEQYF. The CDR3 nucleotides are TGTGCCAGCAGTTACTCCCCTCTCTACGAGCAGTACTTC.

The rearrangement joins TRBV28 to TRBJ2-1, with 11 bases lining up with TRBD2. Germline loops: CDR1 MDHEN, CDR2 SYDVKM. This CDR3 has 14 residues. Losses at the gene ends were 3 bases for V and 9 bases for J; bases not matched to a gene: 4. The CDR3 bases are TGTGCCAGCAGTTTCCTAGCGGGAGGCAGTGAGCAGTTCTTC. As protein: CASSFLAGGSEQFF.

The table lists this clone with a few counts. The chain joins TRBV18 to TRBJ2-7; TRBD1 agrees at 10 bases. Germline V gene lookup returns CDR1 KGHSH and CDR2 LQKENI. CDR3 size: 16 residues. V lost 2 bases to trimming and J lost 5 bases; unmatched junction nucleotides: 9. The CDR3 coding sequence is TGTGCCAGCTCACCAGCCCCCGGGACAGGGGACCACGAGCAGTACTTC. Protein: CASSPAPGTGDHEQYF.

CDR3 protein: CASSPGTGIFTEAFF. Here the CDR3 DNA reads TGTGCCAGCTCACCAGGGACAGGGATCTTCACTGAAGCTTTCTTT. The V and J genes are TRBV18 and TRBJ1-1, with TRBD1 matching over 9 bases. V dropped 2 bases and J dropped 4; count of bases not matched to a gene: 5. The CDR3 is 15 residues long. Germline V gene data show CDR1 as KGHSH and CDR2 as LQKENI.

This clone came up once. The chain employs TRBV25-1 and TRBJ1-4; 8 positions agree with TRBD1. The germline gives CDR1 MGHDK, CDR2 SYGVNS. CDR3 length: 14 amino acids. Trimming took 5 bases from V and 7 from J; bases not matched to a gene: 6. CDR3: CASSRQGRGEKLFF. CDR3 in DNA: TGTGCCAGCAGTAGACAGGGGCGAGGTGAAAAACTGTTTTTT.

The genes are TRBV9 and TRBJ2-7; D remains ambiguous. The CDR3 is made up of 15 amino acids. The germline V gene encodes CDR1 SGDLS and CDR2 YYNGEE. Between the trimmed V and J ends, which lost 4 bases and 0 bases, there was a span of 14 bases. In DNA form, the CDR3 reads TGTGCCAGCAGCCCAGGTGATACCAGCTCCTACGAGCAGTACTTC. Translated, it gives CASSPGDTSSYEQYF.

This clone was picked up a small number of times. The CDR3 DNA sequence: TGCAGTGCCTTGACTAGTAGCGAGCAGTACTTC. Translating gives CSALTSSEQYF. The chain is built from TRBV20-1 and TRBJ2-7; D is possibly TRBD2 (6 bases). The CDR3 is made up of 11 amino acids. Deletions cut 6 bases from V and 6 bases from J, with 12 bases between. Germline V gives CDR1 DFQATT, CDR2 SNEGSKA (reference sequence).

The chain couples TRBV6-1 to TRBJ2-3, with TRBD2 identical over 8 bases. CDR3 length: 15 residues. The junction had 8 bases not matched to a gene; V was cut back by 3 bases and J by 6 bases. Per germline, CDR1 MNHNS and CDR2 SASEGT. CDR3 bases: TGTGCCAGCAGTGATCGGGCGGGAGGACCCGATACGCAGTATTTT. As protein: CASSDRAGGPDTQYF.

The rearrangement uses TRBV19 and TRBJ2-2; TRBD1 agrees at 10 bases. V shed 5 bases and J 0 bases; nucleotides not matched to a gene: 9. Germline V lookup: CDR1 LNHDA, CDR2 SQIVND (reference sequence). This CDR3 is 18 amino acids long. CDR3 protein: CASSSGPGQGSNTGELFF. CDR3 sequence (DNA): TGTGCCAGTAGTTCCGGGCCGGGACAGGGGTCGAACACCGGGGAGCTGTTTTTT.

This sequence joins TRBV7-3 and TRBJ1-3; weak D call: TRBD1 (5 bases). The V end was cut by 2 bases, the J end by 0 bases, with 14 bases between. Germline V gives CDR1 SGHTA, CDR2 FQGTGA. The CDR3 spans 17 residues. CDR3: CASSLYPQGSSGNTIYF. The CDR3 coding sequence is TGTGCCAGCAGCTTATACCCCCAGGGAAGCTCTGGAAACACCATATATTTT. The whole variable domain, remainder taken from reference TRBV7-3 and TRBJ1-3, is GAGVSQTPSNKVTEKGKYVELRCDPISGHTALYWYRQSLGQGPEFLIYFQGTGAADDSGLPNDRFFAVRPEGSVSTLKIQRTERGDSAVYLCASSLYPQGSSGNTIYFGEGSWLTVV.

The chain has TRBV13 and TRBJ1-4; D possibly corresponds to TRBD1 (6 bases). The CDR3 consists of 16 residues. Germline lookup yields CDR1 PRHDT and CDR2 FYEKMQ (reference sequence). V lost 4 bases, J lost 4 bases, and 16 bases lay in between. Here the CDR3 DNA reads TGTGCCAGCAGCTCAACTTCAGGGGCTGGTAATGAAAAACTGTTTTTT. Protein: CASSSTSGAGNEKLFF.

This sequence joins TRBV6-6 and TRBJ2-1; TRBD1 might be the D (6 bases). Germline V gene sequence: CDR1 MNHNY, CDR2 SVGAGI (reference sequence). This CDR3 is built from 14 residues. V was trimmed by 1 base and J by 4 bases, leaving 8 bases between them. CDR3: CASSYYGTYNEQFF. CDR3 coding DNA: TGTGCCAGCAGTTACTACGGGACATACAATGAGCAGTTCTTC.

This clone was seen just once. As DNA, the CDR3 is TGTGCCAGTAGTATCGGTGTCCTCTCCTACGAGCAGTACTTC. Encoded protein: CASSIGVLSYEQYF. The genes are TRBV19 and TRBJ2-7; D is ambiguous. The germline CDR1 and CDR2 sequences are LNHDA and SQIVND (reference sequence). The V gene lost 3 bases and the J gene lost 0 bases, with 9 bases spanning the gap. The CDR3 loop spans 14 amino acids.

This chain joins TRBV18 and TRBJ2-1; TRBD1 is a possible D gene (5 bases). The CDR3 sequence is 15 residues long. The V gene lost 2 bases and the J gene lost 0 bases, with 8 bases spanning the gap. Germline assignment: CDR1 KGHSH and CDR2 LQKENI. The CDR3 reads CASSPATASYNEQFF. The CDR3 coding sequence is TGTGCCAGCTCACCAGCGACAGCCTCCTACAATGAGCAGTTCTTC.

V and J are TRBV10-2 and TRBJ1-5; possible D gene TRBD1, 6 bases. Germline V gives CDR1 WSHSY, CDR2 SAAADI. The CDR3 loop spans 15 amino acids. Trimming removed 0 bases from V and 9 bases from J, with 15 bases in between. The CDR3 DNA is TGCGCCAGCAGTGAGTCCCTCGCAGGGGATCGGCCCCAGCATTTT. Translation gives CASSESLAGDRPQHF.

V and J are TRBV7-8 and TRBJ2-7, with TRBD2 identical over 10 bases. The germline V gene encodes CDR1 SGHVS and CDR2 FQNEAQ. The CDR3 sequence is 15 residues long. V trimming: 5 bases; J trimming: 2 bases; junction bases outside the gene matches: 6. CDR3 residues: CASSRTSGTPYEQYF. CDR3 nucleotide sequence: TGTGCCAGCAGCAGGACTAGCGGCACCCCCTACGAGCAGTACTTC.

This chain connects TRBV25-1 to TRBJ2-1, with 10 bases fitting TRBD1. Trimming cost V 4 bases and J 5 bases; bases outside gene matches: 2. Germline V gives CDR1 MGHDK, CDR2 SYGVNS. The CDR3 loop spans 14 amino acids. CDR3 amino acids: CASSGQGAHNEQFF. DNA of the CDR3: TGTGCCAGCAGTGGACAGGGGGCCCACAATGAGCAGTTCTTC. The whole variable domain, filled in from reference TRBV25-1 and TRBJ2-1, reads EADIYQTPRYLVIGTGKKITLECSQTMGHDKMYWYQQDPGMELHLIHYSYGVNSTEKGDLSSESTVSRIRTEHFPLTLESARPSHTSQYLCASSGQGAHNEQFFGPGTRLTVL.

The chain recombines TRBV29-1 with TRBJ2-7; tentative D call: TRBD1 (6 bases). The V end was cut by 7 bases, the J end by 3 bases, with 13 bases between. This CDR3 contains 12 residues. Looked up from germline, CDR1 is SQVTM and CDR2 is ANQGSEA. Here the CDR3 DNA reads TGCAGCGGTCGGGACACCATCTACGAGCAGTACTTC. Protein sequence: CSGRDTIYEQYF.

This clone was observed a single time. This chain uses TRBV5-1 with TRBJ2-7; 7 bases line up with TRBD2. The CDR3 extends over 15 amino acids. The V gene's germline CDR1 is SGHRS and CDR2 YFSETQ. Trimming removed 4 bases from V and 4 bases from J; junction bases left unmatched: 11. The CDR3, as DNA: TGCGCCAGCAGCGCAGAGGGACTACCAGTGTACGAGCAGTACTTC. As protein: CASSAEGLPVYEQYF.